This T cell receptor beta chain was found in a study of cytotoxic CD8 clonotypes in ibrutinib-treated CLL (dated by TCRdb to the early 2020s). About the investigation overall: The cohort was composed of some twelve relapsed/refractory and 15 treatment-naive patients; IGHV unmutated status was identified in some 17 patients. Cryopreserved peripheral blood mononuclear cells were collected before treatment, at response, and at either disease progression or sustained remission. Samples at response were collected after a median of approximately twelve months of treatment, with a range of roughly 6 to 40 months. Responses were partial in 24 patients and complete in 2; after median around 65 months follow-up, some 15 stayed in remission and approximately 12 progressed. Every sample from remission and from progressive disease was obtained while the patients were still on ibrutinib. An average of 255,043 productive templates and about 100,000 productive rearrangements was obtained per sample. Longitudinal samples were obtainable from about 30% of the roughly 90 participants in the trial. What the study reported, not specific to this receptor: Clonality increased at ibrutinib response, stayed stable in sustained remission, and fell back toward baseline at progression. Baseline clonality exceeded that of age-matched healthy donors and correlated strongly with circulating CD8+ T-cell counts. Sampling times were not matched between patients in sustained remission and patients whose disease was progressing, and lymph node repertoires were not examined. Public clonotypes were rare and either shrank or stayed stable during treatment, and the rise in clonality at ibrutinib response reflected expansion of private clonotypes.

A MiSeq instrument was used for deep resolution sequencing, which targeted depths ranging from 1 in 1 million up to 1 in 200,000 T cells, with coverage averaging 10x for each clonotype. TCR beta libraries were generated with the immunoSEQ hsTCRB Kit. In the source study's methods: ImmunoSEQ Data Assistant and ImmunoSEQ Analyzer were used for data analysis, and V, D and J genes were assigned according to IMGT definitions. Clonality, which ranges from 0 to 1, was calculated by subtracting the normalized Shannon entropy of productive rearrangement frequencies from one. Public clonotype analysis was restricted to overrepresented clonotypes comprising at least 0.05% of each patient's repertoire. About a dozen repertoires from age-matched healthy donors, obtained from immuneACCESS, served as clonality controls. In its TCRdb copy, this immuneACCESS table keeps in-frame sequences only and misses some clones. Where compared with another copy, unresolved V genes explain less than half of these, and the others have no known cause. V, J and clone size are taken as reported in that table, and D and trimming were inferred from the DNA itself. The sample contains about 200,000 clones, 60% to 80% of them found a single time. Together, the top ten hold more than 4.5% of the sample.

The CDR3 contains 15 residues, cysteine and phenylalanine counted. Kept here is only the CDR3 DNA, which spans 45 bases and is read in frame from base 1. Between the V and J ends, shortened by 7 bases and 1 base respectively, the junction contains 14 bases. In the germline V gene, CDR1 corresponds to LGHNT and CDR2 to FRNRAP. The sample's time point, from its label and the paper: eleven to twelve months on ibrutinib. Approximately 2 micrograms of genomic DNA were extracted from cryopreserved PBMCs for TCR beta library preparation. High-throughput TCR beta sequencing was performed on longitudinal blood samples from CLL patients receiving ibrutinib monotherapy. Patients were enrolled in a phase 2 open-label single-center ibrutinib monotherapy trial. Turning to this clone: Which antigen it targets is not known. Qualities for individual bases were not recorded, and no much larger clone is one base off.

Recombination joined TRBV12-5 with TRBJ2-1; the D call is possibly TRBD1 or TRBD2, each sharing 5 bases. The sequenced sample was PBMCs, obtained after 12 months of ibrutinib treatment. The clonotype comes from a human donor with chronic lymphocytic leukemia. The nucleotides read TGTGCTAGTGCCCGGGGCACCGGATCCTACAATGAGCAGTTCTTC. Translated, this gives CASARGTGSYNEQFF.